The next 14 T cell receptor beta chains were all read from a single sample in a study of post-analysis software for immune sequencing data (dated by TCRdb to between 2015 and 2017). Overall study outcomes, separate from this receptor: Patients showed significantly higher frequencies than controls for a few TRBV segments, among them TRBV5-6, TRBV5-1 and TRBV20-1.

For these TCRs, the target antigens are not known. Libraries were made using PCR. The listed sequencing device is Illumina HiSeq 2500. Unique molecular identifiers were incorporated into TCR beta cDNA libraries to reduce PCR and sequencing biases. TCRdb reran the public reads through fastp at Q25 and MiXCR, keeping productive beta chains. CDR3 protein sequences are deduplicated, and each keeps its most common genes and DNA. The sample profile shows some 800,000 distinct CDR3 sequences; about half of them were found once. Approximately 4.4% of the sample belongs to the ten largest clones. Sequenced material: blood. These receptor sequences come from a girl aged 10 to 17 with multiple sclerosis.

J is TRBJ1-4 and V is TRBV5-6; weak D call: TRBD1 (6 bases). The V end lost 0 bases, the J end lost 7 bases, and 10 bases lay between the germline ends. Germline-derived CDR1 and CDR2 are SGHDT and YYEEEE. CDR3 length: 14 residues. The DNA of the CDR3 is TGTGCCAGCAGCTTGGGGGGGCGCGGTGAAAAACTGTTTTTT. Its translation: CASSLGGRGEKLFF.

Notes on this clonotype: At one end the junction does not follow the germline gene, possibly because of a read error. The genes are TRBV4-3 and TRBJ1-2; possible D gene TRBD1, 6 bases. The CDR3 contains 15 residues. In germline, CDR1 is LGHNA, CDR2 YSLEER. CDR3 nucleotides: TGCGCCGGCAGCCAAGATCGGGGGCCGGGCTATGGCTACACCTTC. As protein: CAGSQDRGPGYGYTF.

This sequence joins TRBV7-6 and TRBJ2-1; D might be TRBD1 or TRBD2, each matching 5 bases. The CDR3 contains 17 residues. Germline CDR1 and CDR2: SGHVS and FNYEAQ. The ends were cut back, 4 bases at V and 4 bases at J, with 20 bases in the middle. The DNA for the CDR3 is TGTGCCAGCAGCTCGCGGGTGGAGGCGGACATGTACAATGAGCAGTTCTTC. This codes for CASSSRVEADMYNEQFF.

A remark on this clonotype: The junction differs from germline at one of its ends, possibly a read error. The CDR3: CSSSLTSGDYNEQFF. The CDR3 bases are TGTTCCAGCAGCTTAACTAGCGGGGACTACAATGAGCAGTTCTTC. The V gene is TRBV7-9, the J gene TRBJ2-1; 10 bases align to TRBD2. The CDR3 has 15 amino acids. Germline V lookup: CDR1 SEHNR, CDR2 FQNEAQ (reference sequence).

J is TRBJ2-1 and V is TRBV12-3 or TRBV12-4; 9 nucleotides align to TRBD1. The CDR3 runs 16 residues. V was clipped by 1 base and J by 7 bases; unmatched bases: 8. CDR3 amino acids: CASSLERDRGVNEQFF. The DNA for the CDR3 is TGTGCCAGCAGTTTAGAAAGAGACAGGGGGGTGAATGAGCAGTTCTTC.

This clonotype was recorded once. The CDR3 sequence: CASSRWGLNTEAFF. The CDR3 region has the DNA TGTGCCAGCAGCCGGTGGGGCCTGAACACTGAAGCTTTCTTT. The chain uses TRBV7-9 and TRBJ1-1, with D perhaps TRBD1 (5 bases). The CDR3 has 14 residues. V was trimmed by 5 bases and J by 0 bases, leaving 10 bases between them. Germline CDR1 SEHNR, CDR2 FQNEAQ (reference sequence). Together with reference TRBV7-9 and TRBJ1-1, the CDR3 gives the full variable domain: DTGVSQNPRHKITKRGQNVTFRCDPISEHNRLYWYRQTLGQGPEFLTYFQNEAQLEKSRLLSDRFSAERPKGSFSTLEIQRTEQGDSAMYLCASSRWGLNTEAFFGQGTRLTVV.

This chain joins TRBV6-2 or TRBV6-3 and TRBJ1-2; D unclear. CDR3 length: 14 amino acids. V was shortened by 8 bases and J by 2 bases, with 15 bases between the two germline ends. CDR1 and CDR2 (germline): MNHEY, SVGEGT. This CDR3 is CASLETGMNYGYTF. Here the CDR3 DNA reads TGTGCCAGCCTGGAGACGGGAATGAACTATGGCTACACCTTC.

The chain uses TRBV20-1 and TRBJ2-5; TRBD2 agrees at 7 bases. The better agreement between TRBJ2-7 and the DNA end casts doubt on the J call. Germline V gene lookup returns CDR1 DFQATT and CDR2 SNEGSKA (reference sequence). The CDR3 is 13 residues long. CDR3 amino acids: CSAIIGGSNEQYF. As DNA, the CDR3 is TGCAGTGCCATCATCGGGGGGTCCAACGAGCAGTACTTC.

The CDR3 loop is CASSYIPLREPRGETQYF. Here the CDR3 DNA reads TGTGCCAGCAGTTACATCCCCCTGCGGGAGCCACGGGGGGAGACCCAGTACTTC. This chain connects TRBV6-2 or TRBV6-3 to TRBJ2-5, with 7 bases matching TRBD2. V shed 2 bases and J 5 bases; nucleotides not matched to a gene: 17. From germline, CDR1 is MNHEY and CDR2 SVGEGT. The CDR3 contains 18 residues.

The chain combines TRBV7-2 with TRBJ2-3; D gene unclear. The germline CDR1 and CDR2 sequences are SGHTA and FQGNSA. The CDR3 totals 15 residues. V gave up 5 bases and J gave up 4 bases, with 16 bases separating them. CDR3 coding DNA: TGTGCCAGCAGCAGCGTTTCTGGGGAAGCAGATACGCAGTATTTT. This gives the protein CASSSVSGEADTQYF.

This chain connects TRBV5-1 to TRBJ1-2, with 8 nucleotides matching TRBD1. The CDR3 covers 15 residues. Germline CDR1 SGHRS, CDR2 YFSETQ. V trimming: 4 bases; J trimming: 2 bases; junction bases outside the gene matches: 7. The CDR3 sequence is CASSVGQGPNYGYTF. The CDR3 region has the DNA TGCGCCAGCAGCGTCGGACAGGGCCCAAACTATGGCTACACCTTC.

This clonotype showed up just a few times. This chain's CDR3 is CAISEGGGGYEQYF. The CDR3 DNA reads TGTGCCATCAGTGAAGGGGGGGGAGGGTACGAGCAGTACTTC. The rearrangement uses TRBV10-3 and TRBJ2-7; D is possibly TRBD2 (7 bases). The CDR3 loop spans 14 amino acids. Germline CDR1 reads ENHRY; CDR2 reads SYGVKD. V lost 3 bases and J lost 4, with 13 bases in between.

The rearrangement uses TRBV29-1 and TRBJ2-1, with 7 bases aligning to TRBD2. The germline V gene has CDR1 SQVTM and CDR2 ANQGSEA. The CDR3 sequence is 15 residues long. V was pared by 0 bases and J by 8 bases, with 10 bases of the junction left unmatched. The CDR3 here is CSVEDHGGSGDEQFF. CDR3 DNA: TGCAGCGTTGAAGATCATGGCGGGAGTGGCGATGAGCAGTTCTTC.

The chain is built from TRBV6-5 and TRBJ2-5, with 9 bases lining up with TRBD2. The J call may be incorrect, as the DNA end agrees better with TRBJ2-7. The CDR3 is made up of 13 amino acids. The germline gives CDR1 MNHEY, CDR2 SVGAGI. The CDR3 loop is CASSQGTSLEQYF. Here the CDR3 DNA reads TGTGCCAGCAGTCAGGGGACTAGCCTCGAGCAGTACTTC.